The present T cell receptor beta chain was sequenced within a study of T cells after yellow fever vaccination. Study details: Preparation of the low-cell-number fractions used SMART-Seq v4 Ultra Low Input.

MiXCR, applied by TCRdb to the 5' RACE reads, yields one record per CDR3 protein. The table has around 140,000 distinct CDR3 sequences, less than 9.5% seen once. This clonotype was seen many times. Its antigen is unidentified. The germline V and J ends were trimmed by 3 bases and 1 base, with 13 bases remaining between them. The CDR3 contains 16 residues. The V gene's germline CDR1 is LNHNV and CDR2 YYDKDF (reference sequence). Broader study findings: The CD4 compartment and the CD8 compartment contained a small share of clonotypes in common.

This receptor was identified in a young man who received the YFV17D yellow fever vaccine. This sequence joins TRBV15 and TRBJ2-4; D tentatively fits TRBD1 or TRBD2 (5 bases each). Source: CD4+ T cells sorted from PBMCs, taken 5 days after the yellow fever booster vaccination. CDR3 sequence: CATSSDHWGAKNIQYF. CDR3 DNA sequence: TGTGCCACCAGCAGCGACCATTGGGGGGCCAAAAACATTCAGTACTTC.